The present TCR beta chain was sequenced within a study of beta chain features in type 1 diabetes. This clone was observed a handful of times. No antigen is known for it. Study findings and constraints: All four CD4+ subsets of Type 1 diabetes patients contained TCRB CDR3s that were moderately but significantly shorter.

Expressed TCRB transcripts were sequenced after all isolated RNA was converted to cDNA. The table came from immunoSEQ multiplex PCR; TCRdb's copy has only in-frame clones and leaves some out. Of some 180,000 clones in the sample, around 13% were seen once. CDR3 size: 13 residues. Germline V gene lookup returns CDR1 SQVTM and CDR2 ANQGSEA. The ends were cut back, 7 bases at V and 0 bases at J, with 12 bases in the middle. Sequenced material: central memory CD4+ T cells from blood. The sequence was collected from a woman between 18 and 29 years old in good health. The rearrangement links TRBV29-1 to TRBJ1-1; TRBD1 is a possible D gene (5 bases). CDR3 in DNA: TGCAGCGGCCGGGCGGGGCTGAACACTGAAGCTTTCTTT. This translates into CSGRAGLNTEAFF.